This T cell receptor beta chain was recovered during a study of blood T cell repertoires in COVID-19. Study-wide context: Some COVID-19 samples were acute and others convalescent; all came from the United States, Italy and Spain.

This CDR3 region has 13 residues. Germline V gene lookup returns CDR1 SGHDN and CDR2 FVKESK. V lost 1 base and J lost 4, with 6 bases in between. Original handling: Reference gene primer amplification gave estimated nucleated cell counts. Only in-frame clones appear in the TCRdb table, and some are missing; sequencing was by immunoSEQ multiplex PCR. The V and J calls and clone size come from that table; D and trimming were worked out from the DNA. The data contain about 300,000 clones, 88% of them singletons. Sequenced material: peripheral blood. The chain joins TRBV14 to TRBJ2-3, with no clear D. This receptor was taken from a man between 18 and 35 years old with active or convalescent COVID-19. CDR3 amino acids: CASSQARPDTQYF. As DNA, the CDR3 is TGTGCCAGCAGCCAAGCCCGTCCAGATACGCAGTATTTT.